Each of the 28 T cell receptor beta chains below was sequenced from the same sample in a study of spatial heterogeneity in lung cancer. General observations from the study: Tumor mutation counts were tracked by expanded intratumoral alpha and beta TCR counts.

No antigens are known for them. Time point meaning: sample taken at primary tumor resection. From the 5' RACE reads, TCRdb called clonotypes with MiXCR, one entry per CDR3 protein. The data hold approximately 20,000 distinct CDR3 sequences, with 5.5% to 8.5% observed a single time. The source material was lung tumor tissue, sampled at surgery. All receptors come from a female donor with early-stage non-small cell lung cancer.

Many counts were recorded for this clonotype. This rearrangement joins TRBV7-2 to TRBJ1-3, with D possibly being TRBD1 (6 bases). The germline CDR1 and CDR2 sequences are SGHTA and FQGNSA. V was trimmed by 5 bases and J by 0 bases, leaving 20 bases between them. The CDR3 loop spans 18 amino acids. CDR3 nucleotides: TGTGCCAGCAGCCCATACAGGGTCGGGGGATTCTCTGGAAACACCATATATTTT. This sequence encodes CASSPYRVGGFSGNTIYF.

In this sample, this clonotype turned up many times. J is TRBJ2-7 and V is TRBV9; 9 bases match TRBD1. Per germline, CDR1 SGDLS and CDR2 YYNGEE. This CDR3 comprises 13 residues. Losses at the gene ends were 7 bases for V and 3 bases for J; bases not matched to a gene: 5. CDR3 sequence: CASGQGYGYEQYF. In DNA, the CDR3 is TGTGCCAGCGGACAGGGGTACGGCTACGAGCAGTACTTC.

This clonotype came up many times. CDR3 DNA sequence: TGTGCCAGCAGTTGGGGAGCTGGAAACACCATATATTTT. This sequence encodes CASSWGAGNTIYF. The rearrangement links TRBV6-5 to TRBJ1-3; D ambiguous. V dropped 4 bases and J dropped 2 bases, with 6 bases sitting between them. This CDR3 spans 13 amino acids. Germline CDR1 and CDR2: MNHEY and SVGAGI.

This clonotype was seen repeatedly, ten times or more. This chain joins TRBV5-1 and TRBJ2-2; 11 nucleotides align to TRBD2. Trimming cost V 7 bases and J 3 bases; bases outside gene matches: 5. CDR1 is SGHRS, CDR2 YFSETQ, per germline. The CDR3 length is 15 residues. The CDR3 nucleotides read TGCGCCAGCGGGCTAGCGGGGGGCTACACCGGGGAGCTGTTTTTT. Translating it yields CASGLAGGYTGELFF.

This clonotype was seen ten or more times. J is TRBJ2-2 and V is TRBV7-3; the D gene is possibly TRBD1 (6 bases). Trimming left V 3 bases short and J 7 bases short, with 15 bases between. The germline V gene encodes CDR1 SGHTA and CDR2 FQGTGA. This CDR3 is 15 amino acids long. The CDR3 region is CASSLDSARGGELFF. The CDR3 DNA reads TGTGCCAGCAGCTTGGACAGCGCCCGGGGCGGGGAGCTGTTTTTT.

J is TRBJ2-3 and V is TRBV7-3; 7 bases map to TRBD1. The junction had 8 bases not matched to a gene; V was cut back by 5 bases and J by 3 bases. The CDR3 has 15 amino acids. Germline CDR1 SGHTA, CDR2 FQGTGA. In DNA form, the CDR3 reads TGTGCCAGCAGCAAGACAGGGTGGGATACAGATACGCAGTATTTT. This codes for CASSKTGWDTDTQYF.

Many counts were recorded for this clonotype. The chain couples TRBV20-1 to TRBJ2-5; 10 nucleotides match TRBD2. CDR3 length equals 15 residues. V gave up 0 bases and J gave up 5 bases; unmatched junction bases: 6. CDR1 is DFQATT and CDR2 is SNEGSKA in the germline V gene (reference sequence). The CDR3 protein is CSARDSTSGLETQYF. The CDR3 DNA reads as TGCAGTGCTAGAGATTCGACTAGCGGGTTGGAGACCCAGTACTTC.

This clonotype occurred many times. The V and J genes are TRBV5-5 and TRBJ2-1, with 9 bases matching TRBD1. The CDR3 spans 15 residues. CDR1 is SGHKS, CDR2 YYEKEE, per germline (reference sequence). V gave up 2 bases and J gave up 7 bases; unmatched junction bases: 7. In nucleotides, the CDR3 is TGTGCCAGCAGCTTTCCCGGGACAGGGTTAAATGAGCAGTTCTTC. Encoded protein: CASSFPGTGLNEQFF.

The V call is TRBV7-8, the J call TRBJ2-5, with D uncertain. V dropped 5 bases and J dropped 0 bases, with 13 bases sitting between them. CDR1 and CDR2 (germline): SGHVS, FQNEAQ. The length of the CDR3 is 15 residues. CDR3 region: CASSPGYAYQETQYF. The CDR3 bases are TGTGCCAGCAGCCCCGGCTATGCGTACCAAGAGACCCAGTACTTC.

This rearrangement joins TRBV28 to TRBJ1-1; D is possibly TRBD1 (5 bases). This CDR3 spans 12 amino acids. Per the germline V gene, CDR1 is MDHEN and CDR2 is SYDVKM. The CDR3 sequence is CATGLSNTEAFF. CDR3 in DNA: TGTGCGACGGGACTCTCGAACACTGAAGCTTTCTTT.

DNA of the CDR3: TGTGCCAGCTCCCGCACGGGGGGCCAGCCCCAGCATTTT. It yields the protein CASSRTGGQPQHF. V gene TRBV18 combines with J gene TRBJ1-5; D possibly corresponds to TRBD1 (6 bases). Trimming shortened V by 6 bases and J by 7 bases, and 13 bases separated the two germline ends. From germline, CDR1 is KGHSH and CDR2 LQKENI. This CDR3 has 13 amino acids.

This clonotype came up many times. The J gene is TRBJ2-2, the V gene TRBV29-1; D is unclear. Germline V lookup: CDR1 SQVTM, CDR2 ANQGSEA. The length of the CDR3 is 13 residues. Trimming left V 6 bases short and J 5 bases short, with 13 bases between. This CDR3 reads CSVKGMETGELFF. CDR3 nucleotide sequence: TGCAGCGTGAAAGGGATGGAAACCGGGGAGCTGTTTTTT.

This clonotype was detected ten times or more. This chain links TRBV11-2 with TRBJ2-2; TRBD1 might be the D (5 bases). With 1 base removed from V and 0 bases from J, the gap between germline ends came to 9 bases. Germline V gives CDR1 SGHAT, CDR2 FQNNGV. This CDR3 contains 16 residues. CDR3 in amino acids: CASSLGQFANTGELFF. In DNA, the CDR3 is TGTGCCAGCAGCTTAGGACAGTTCGCGAACACCGGGGAGCTGTTTTTT.

This clonotype was seen ten or more times. The genes are TRBV7-2 and TRBJ1-2; TRBD1 is a possible D gene (6 bases). CDR1 and CDR2 from the germline V gene are SGHTA and FQGNSA. The CDR3 has 14 amino acids. Trimming removed 0 bases from V and 7 bases from J, with 12 bases in between. The CDR3 sequence is CASSLASGGRGYTF. CDR3 bases: TGTGCCAGCAGCTTAGCGTCTGGGGGCCGTGGCTACACCTTC.

This clonotype was observed many times. CDR3 loop: CATSSLAGRGGLYEQYF. For the CDR3, the DNA is TGTGCCACCAGCAGCCTAGCGGGGAGAGGAGGCCTCTACGAGCAGTACTTC. The chain carries TRBV15 and TRBJ2-7, with 9 bases aligning to TRBD2. This CDR3 region has 17 residues. The junction had 12 bases not matched to a gene; V was cut back by 3 bases and J by 3 bases. Per germline, CDR1 LNHNV and CDR2 YYDKDF (reference sequence).

This clonotype appeared many times. The chain uses TRBV20-1 and TRBJ1-1; TRBD1 might be the D (6 bases). V dropped 3 bases and J dropped 5 bases, with 10 bases sitting between them. The CDR3 runs to 12 residues. CDR1 is DFQATT, CDR2 SNEGSKA, per germline (reference sequence). CDR3 coding DNA: TGCAGTGCTAGCCAGGGGCTTACTGAAGCTTTCTTT. Amino acid sequence: CSASQGLTEAFF.

This clonotype was picked up a small number of times. The CDR3 coding sequence is TGTGCCACCAGTGGGACTAGCGCCGGGACAGATACGCAGTATTTT. This encodes CATSGTSAGTDTQYF. This chain connects TRBV24-1 to TRBJ2-3; 9 positions agree with TRBD2. With V trimmed by 5 bases and J by 3 bases, 5 bases remained unmatched. The CDR3 runs to 15 residues. Germline-derived CDR1 and CDR2 are KGHDR and SFDVKD.

This clonotype was recorded at least ten times. This rearrangement joins TRBV28 to TRBJ2-7; D gene unclear. The CDR3 covers 14 residues. Per the germline V gene, CDR1 is MDHEN and CDR2 is SYDVKM. V dropped 6 bases and J dropped 3 bases, with 15 bases sitting between them. This CDR3 is CASRPGQFLYEQYF. The CDR3 bases are TGTGCCAGCAGGCCCGGGCAGTTTCTCTACGAGCAGTACTTC.

CDR3 amino acids: CASSENGFLDTGELFF. The CDR3 nucleotides read TGTGCCAGCAGTGAAAATGGGTTTTTGGACACCGGGGAGCTGTTTTTT. The rearrangement joins TRBV6-1 to TRBJ2-2; D unclear. V was trimmed by 2 bases and J by 3 bases, leaving 13 bases between them. The length of the CDR3 is 16 residues. Germline assignment: CDR1 MNHNS and CDR2 SASEGT.

In its sample, this clonotype was seen many times. V is TRBV28 and J is TRBJ1-6, with 10 bases identical to TRBD1. Germline CDR1 MDHEN, CDR2 SYDVKM. The V gene end was trimmed by 7 bases and the J gene end by 11 bases; junction bases not matched to a gene: 11. The CDR3 spans 15 residues. In nucleotides, the CDR3 is TGTGCCAGCAATCAACCGGGACAGGGGCTCGCACCCCTCCACTTT. Translated: CASNQPGQGLAPLHF.

This chain uses TRBV12-3 or TRBV12-4 with TRBJ2-7, with a tentative D call TRBD1 (5 bases). The ends were cut back, 6 bases at V and 0 bases at J, with 12 bases in the middle. CDR3 length: 14 amino acids. The CDR3 region has the DNA TGTGCCAGCAGGTACGACAGTAGCTCCTACGAGCAGTACTTC. Translating it yields CASRYDSSSYEQYF.

This clonotype has a handful of counts. The V gene is TRBV6-2 or TRBV6-3, the J gene TRBJ2-7; 7 bases align to TRBD2. The V gene's germline CDR1 is MNHEY and CDR2 SVGEGT. This CDR3 has 14 amino acids. V was clipped by 4 bases and J by 2 bases; unmatched bases: 5. The CDR3, as DNA: TGTGCCAGCAGTTTGAGACGGGGGGCCTACGAGCAGTACTTC. Residues: CASSLRRGAYEQYF.

This clonotype was seen ten or more times. The rearrangement uses TRBV7-2 and TRBJ1-1; TRBD1 aligns across 7 bases. The CDR3 consists of 14 residues. Germline V gene lookup returns CDR1 SGHTA and CDR2 FQGNSA. V shed 5 bases and J 11 bases; nucleotides not matched to a gene: 14. In nucleotides, the CDR3 is TGTGCCAGCAGCACGGACAGGCCCCTACTGGATGCTTTCTTT. Translated: CASSTDRPLLDAFF.

Relative to its sample, this clonotype is medium-sized. CDR3 sequence (DNA): TGTGCCAGCAGATTCCCCGACAGGATGGGCTACACCTTC. The encoded protein is CASRFPDRMGYTF. This sequence joins TRBV12-3 or TRBV12-4 and TRBJ1-2; TRBD1 might be the D (6 bases). Between the trimmed V and J ends, which lost 6 bases and 8 bases, there was a span of 16 bases. The CDR3 length is 13 residues.

This clonotype was detected only a few times. The rearrangement links TRBV7-2 to TRBJ2-1; 15 nucleotides align to TRBD2. The germline V gene encodes CDR1 SGHTA and CDR2 FQGNSA. The CDR3 length is 16 residues. After removal of 2 bases from V and 13 bases from J, the junction contained 9 bases not matched to a gene. The CDR3: CASSLPGLAGGTSQFF. The CDR3 nucleotides are TGTGCCAGCAGCTTACCGGGACTAGCGGGGGGAACCTCCCAGTTCTTC.

This clonotype was picked up a small number of times. The V and J genes are TRBV7-6 and TRBJ2-7, with 7 bases identical to TRBD1. The germline gives CDR1 SGHVS, CDR2 FNYEAQ. This CDR3 has 16 residues. After removal of 2 bases from V and 0 bases from J, the junction contained 7 bases not matched to a gene. The CDR3 bases are TGTGCCAGCAGCTTAAAACAGGGGACCCTCTCCTACGAGCAGTACTTC. It specifies CASSLKQGTLSYEQYF.

This clonotype was recorded many times. This rearrangement joins TRBV9 to TRBJ2-1; the D gene is possibly TRBD1 (5 bases). The germline V gene encodes CDR1 SGDLS and CDR2 YYNGEE. V lost 7 bases and J lost 0, with 14 bases in between. The CDR3 sequence is 15 residues long. The CDR3 nucleotides are TGTGCCAGCGGCAGGGCCCTAAGCTCCTACAATGAGCAGTTCTTC. Translation gives CASGRALSSYNEQFF.

This clonotype came up many times. This rearrangement joins TRBV18 to TRBJ1-2; D possibly corresponds to TRBD1 (5 bases). The CDR3 is made up of 14 amino acids. The germline V and J ends were trimmed by 6 bases and 5 bases, with 16 bases remaining between them. From germline, CDR1 is KGHSH and CDR2 LQKENI. The CDR3 sequence: CASSQGAASYGYTF. The CDR3, as DNA: TGTGCCAGCTCCCAAGGGGCAGCATCATATGGCTACACCTTC.